These 5 T cell receptor beta chains originate from one sample sequenced in a study of blood T cell repertoires in COVID-19. Sequencing used immunoSEQ multiplex PCR; TCRdb keeps in-frame clones, though not all of them. This sample carries about 80,000 clones, almost 85% of them seen once, and the ten largest clones take approximately 12%. Sequencing was carried out using peripheral blood. These receptors were obtained from a man aged 80 or over with acute or convalescent COVID-19.

The chain is built from TRBV6-5 and TRBJ1-2, with TRBD1 matching over 7 bases. Trimming took 5 bases from V and 1 from J; bases not matched to a gene: 4. CDR3 length equals 14 residues. CDR1 MNHEY and CDR2 SVGAGI come from the germline V gene. CDR3: CASSPDRVNYGYTF. The CDR3 DNA follows: TGTGCCAGCAGTCCTGACAGGGTTAACTATGGCTACACCTTC.

The CDR3 loop reads CSVATRQNTEAFF. The DNA of the CDR3 is TGCAGCGTCGCCACCCGACAGAACACTGAAGCTTTCTTT. This chain uses TRBV29-1 with TRBJ1-1; D is unresolved. CDR3 length: 13 residues. The V gene lost 6 bases and the J gene lost 1 base, with 12 bases spanning the gap. Germline V gene sequence: CDR1 SQVTM, CDR2 ANQGSEA.

This clone was seen once. V gene TRBV15 combines with J gene TRBJ2-7; TRBD1 agrees at 10 bases. This CDR3 spans 14 amino acids. V lost 5 bases to trimming and J lost 3 bases; unmatched junction nucleotides: 4. The V gene's germline CDR1 is LNHNV and CDR2 YYDKDF (reference sequence). Here the CDR3 DNA reads TGTGCCACCAGCTCGGGACAGGGGCACTACGAGCAGTACTTC. It translates to CATSSGQGHYEQYF. Using reference TRBV15 and TRBJ2-7 for the parts outside the CDR3, the full variable domain is DAMVIQNPRYQVTQFGKPVTLSCSQTLNHNVMYWYQQKSSQAPKLLFHYYDKDFNNEADTPDNFQSRRPNTSFCFLDIRSPGLGDTAMYLCATSSGQGHYEQYFGPGTRLTVT.

In regard to this clone: At one boundary the junction diverges from the germline segment, which might be a read error. The rearrangement links TRBV7-7 to TRBJ2-1; TRBD2 matches 11 bases. Germline loops: CDR1 SSHAT, CDR2 FNYEAQ (reference sequence). This CDR3 spans 15 amino acids. The CDR3 region is CASSSSGGLNNEQFF. In DNA form, the CDR3 reads TGTGCTAGCAGCTCTAGCGGGGGGCTCAACAATGAGCAGTTCTTC.

The chain employs TRBV21-1 and TRBJ1-4; the table's D call, TRBD1, was not checked against the DNA. TRBV21-1 is listed as a pseudogene. This CDR3 comprises 14 residues. In nucleotides, the CDR3 is TGTGCCAGACAGGGCTCTGCTACTAATGAAAAACTGTTTTTT. This encodes CARQGSATNEKLFF.